This is a list of T cell receptor beta chains from one sample in a study of response to subunit inactivated influenza vaccine. Via MiXCR, TCRdb re-called the RT-PCR reads, giving one row per CDR3 protein. There are just under 250,000 distinct CDR3 sequences in the sample; over 9% occur only once, and approximately 8.3% lies in the top ten. Material: non-naive T cells sorted from PBMCs, obtained approximately 15 days before vaccination. The receptors come from a man aged 45-65 years who received an inactivated influenza vaccine. Both conserved end residues are part of each CDR3. A D gene is named only where the DNA matches it firmly. Part of the rows lack a size; the others show once, few, many or a class for expanded clones.

j_gene,v_gene,abundance,d_gene,len,CDR3nt,CDR3aa
TRBJ2-2,TRBV18,-,-,16,TGTGCCAGCTCACCACAGGGGCTTGCGAACACCGGGGAGCTGTTTTTT,CASSPQGLANTGELFF
TRBJ2-7,TRBV27,-,TRBD2,14,TGTGCCAGCAGTTTTCGGCGGGAGGGTTACGAGCAGTACTTC,CASSFRREGYEQYF
TRBJ1-2,TRBV7-6,-,-,16,TGTGCCAGCAGCCCAGCGAATAGGGGGACGGAGTATGGCTACACCTTC,CASSPANRGTEYGYTF
TRBJ2-1,TRBV6-5,-,-,12,TGTGCCAGCGCCTCGACCGGCAATGAGCAGTTCTTC,CASASTGNEQFF
TRBJ2-3,TRBV7-8,many,-,16,TGTGCCAGCAGCCGCCAGGAGGGGTCGGGCACAGATACGCAGTATTTT,CASSRQEGSGTDTQYF
TRBJ1-6,TRBV30,few,-,16,TGTGCCTGGAGTGTACTAAGGGGGGGCAGGGATTCACCCCTCCACTTT,CAWSVLRGGRDSPLHF
TRBJ1-1,TRBV9,few,TRBD1,15,TGTGCCAGCAGCGCAGATGACAGGGGGCGGACTGAAGCTTTCTTT,CASSADDRGRTEAFF
TRBJ2-7,TRBV7-8,few,-,15,TGTGCCAGCAGCTTAGAGTCAGAATTCTCCTACGAGCAGTACTTC,CASSLESEFSYEQYF
TRBJ2-5,TRBV7-3,many,TRBD1,16,TGTGCCAGCAGCTTAGGGACAGGGGGCGGACAAGAGACCCAGTACTTC,CASSLGTGGGQETQYF
TRBJ2-5,TRBV28,few,TRBD2,15,TGTGCCAGCAGCCCGGGACTAGTCGTCGGAGAGACCCAGTACTTC,CASSPGLVVGETQYF
TRBJ2-3,TRBV7-2,many,-,13,TGTGCCAGCAGCTCAAGCAGGGTGAATACGCAGTATTTT,CASSSSRVNTQYF
TRBJ2-5,TRBV18,-,-,13,TGTGCCAGCTCAAAACGGACAGAGGAGACCCAGTACTTC,CASSKRTEETQYF
TRBJ2-3,TRBV29-1,-,-,11,TGCAGCGCCGTCTCCGGAGATACGCAGTATTTT,CSAVSGDTQYF
TRBJ1-1,TRBV5-1,-,TRBD1,14,TGCGCCAGCAGGGGACAGGGGTTAGGCACTGAAGCTTTCTTT,CASRGQGLGTEAFF
TRBJ2-3,TRBV3-1,few,-,16,TGTGCCAGCAGCCAAAACCCGGGGGACAGACCAGATACGCAGTATTTT,CASSQNPGDRPDTQYF
TRBJ2-5,TRBV20-1,-,TRBD2,12,TGCAGTGCTAGAGCCCCTGGGGGGGCCCAGTACTTC,CSARAPGGAQYF
TRBJ2-5,TRBV29-1,few,-,12,TGCAGTGGAGGGGTTCACGGAGAGACCCAGTACTTC,CSGGVHGETQYF
TRBJ2-7,TRBV20-1,-,-,12,TGCAGTGGATGGAGGGCCGGCAACGAGCAGTACTTC,CSGWRAGNEQYF
TRBJ2-4,TRBV20-1,few,-,13,TGCAGTGCTAGCCCGTCCACCGGGGGTATTCAGTACTTC,CSASPSTGGIQYF
TRBJ1-5,TRBV12-3/TRBV12-4,few,-,13,TGTGCCAGCAGTTTCACGGACAATCAGCCCCAGCATTTT,CASSFTDNQPQHF
TRBJ2-3,TRBV4-3,-,TRBD2,18,TGCGCCAGCAGCCAAGCTCTCAGCGGGGGGCAACGCACAGATACGCAGTATTTT,CASSQALSGGQRTDTQYF
TRBJ1-6,TRBV14,-,-,12,TGTGCCAGCAGCCCACCAAATTCACCCCTCCACTTT,CASSPPNSPLHF
TRBJ1-1,TRBV4-1,-,TRBD1,17,TGCGCCAGCAGCCAATATCGAACGGGACAGCGGAACACTGAAGCTTTCTTT,CASSQYRTGQRNTEAFF
TRBJ2-1,TRBV29-1,many,-,11,TGCAGCGTTGGCAGGTACAATGAGCAGTTCTTC,CSVGRYNEQFF
TRBJ2-5,TRBV7-2,many,TRBD1,15,TGTGCCAGCAGCTCAATGGGACAGGGTAAAGAGACCCAGTACTTC,CASSSMGQGKETQYF
TRBJ1-5,TRBV7-2,few,-,14,TGTGCCAGCAGCTTAAGGTCGGGGAATCAGCCCCAGCATTTT,CASSLRSGNQPQHF
TRBJ2-7,TRBV12-3/TRBV12-4,many,-,11,TGTGCCAGCAGTGTTTTCTACGAGCAGTACTTC,CASSVFYEQYF
TRBJ1-2,TRBV7-3,few,-,10,TGTGCCAGGAAGGGGGATGGCTACACCTTC,CARKGDGYTF
TRBJ2-1,TRBV21-1,many,-,19,TGTGCCAGCAGCAAAGATAGAGTTGGACGCTTTTCGGATGGTAATGAGCAGTTCTTC,CASSKDRVGRFSDGNEQFF
TRBJ2-7,TRBV2,-,-,10,TGTGCCAGCAGTTACTACGAGCAGTACTTC,CASSYYEQYF
TRBJ2-3,TRBV10-3,few,-,11,TGTGCCATCAGCTATACAGATACGCAGTATTTT,CAISYTDTQYF
TRBJ2-7,TRBV29-1,many,-,11,TGCAGCGTCTACAGGGAACGGCAGCAGTACTTC,CSVYRERQQYF
TRBJ2-5,TRBV12-3/TRBV12-4,few,-,14,TGTGCCAGCAGCCATAGGACCAGCACGGAGACCCAGTACTTC,CASSHRTSTETQYF
TRBJ2-3,TRBV6-2/TRBV6-3,-,TRBD2,16,TGTGCCAGCAGTTACTCTAGCGGGAGCGTTACAGATACGCAGTATTTT,CASSYSSGSVTDTQYF
TRBJ2-7,TRBV6-2/TRBV6-3,few,-,12,TGTGCCAGCAGTCGGTTCACCTACGAGCAGTACTTC,CASSRFTYEQYF
TRBJ2-3,TRBV11-2,-,-,13,TGTGCCAGCAGCGCCTATCAGGCAGATACGCAGTATTTT,CASSAYQADTQYF
TRBJ2-1,TRBV7-2,few,-,13,TGTGCCAGCAGCTTGCCCCTTTACAATGAGCAGTTCTTC,CASSLPLYNEQFF
TRBJ2-2,TRBV20-1,few,-,14,TGCAGTGCTAGACGGGACGGCAACACCGGGGAGCTGTTTTTT,CSARRDGNTGELFF
TRBJ2-5,TRBV14,-,TRBD2,14,TGTGCCAGCAGCCAGGGAGCGGGAGTGGAGACCCAGTACTTC,CASSQGAGVETQYF
TRBJ2-7,TRBV20-1,-,-,15,TGCAGTGCTAGAGTATCCCCGGGACTGAGTTACGAGCAGTACTTC,CSARVSPGLSYEQYF
TRBJ2-6,TRBV29-1,few,-,13,TGCAGCGCATATCGGGCTGGGGCCAACGTCCTGACTTTC,CSAYRAGANVLTF
TRBJ2-7,TRBV20-1,few,-,12,TGCAGTGCTAGAGACAACCTCTACGAGCAGTACTTC,CSARDNLYEQYF
TRBJ2-2,TRBV12-3/TRBV12-4,many,-,16,TGTGCCAGCAGTTCCTTGGCGGCAGTAGGTTCCGGGGAGCTGTTTTTT,CASSSLAAVGSGELFF
TRBJ1-1,TRBV5-1,many,-,13,TGCGCCAGCAGTTTTCAGGGTGACACTGAAGCTTTCTTT,CASSFQGDTEAFF
TRBJ2-3,TRBV14,-,TRBD2,20,TGTGCCAGCAGCCAAGAATTACGGCTAGCGGGAGGACGAGGCACAGATACGCAGTATTTT,CASSQELRLAGGRGTDTQYF
TRBJ2-5,TRBV7-2,-,TRBD1,14,TGTGCCAGCAGCTTGGACAGGTACCAAGAGACCCAGTACTTC,CASSLDRYQETQYF
TRBJ2-1,TRBV14,-,-,15,TGTGCCAGCAGCCAAGAGGCGGCCTCCTACAATGAGCAGTTCTTC,CASSQEAASYNEQFF
TRBJ1-1,TRBV6-5,-,-,19,TGTGCCAGCAGTTACTCTTCCGGGGGGGTCGGAGTGTTGGGCACTGAAGCTTTCTTT,CASSYSSGGVGVLGTEAFF
TRBJ1-2,TRBV28,few,-,12,TGTGCCAGCAGTTTAAAGTCGGGGGCGATCACCTTC,CASSLKSGAITF
TRBJ2-1,TRBV3-1,-,-,12,TGTGCCAGCAGCCAGATTGACGGGCCAGGAGTCTTC,CASSQIDGPGVF
TRBJ2-7,TRBV5-1,-,-,15,TGCGCCAGCAGCTCCTCCGGGACCGACGCAGGCGAGCAGTACTTC,CASSSSGTDAGEQYF
TRBJ2-6,TRBV28,few,-,16,TGTGCCAGCCTAAGCCCGGATCTGCCTGGGGCCAACGTCCTGACTTTC,CASLSPDLPGANVLTF
TRBJ2-1,TRBV11-1,-,-,13,TGTGCCAGCAGCACTAGGCTCAGCAATGAGCAGTTCTTC,CASSTRLSNEQFF
TRBJ2-7,TRBV12-3/TRBV12-4,-,-,14,TGTGCCAGCAGTTTAGCGATAGGAGGGAGCGAGCAGTACTTC,CASSLAIGGSEQYF
TRBJ1-4,TRBV29-1,-,-,13,TGCAGCGTTGAAAGGGCAACTAATGAAAAACTGTTTTTT,CSVERATNEKLFF
TRBJ2-7,TRBV11-2,many,-,16,TGTGCCAGCCACAGCTTGCGGAGCAGGGTTCATGGAGAGCAGTACTTC,CASHSLRSRVHGEQYF